This T cell receptor (beta chain) stems from a study of identical twins. Study-wide results and limits: Beta out-of-frame sequences showed weaker excess twin sharing.

Concerning this clonotype: Its antigen is not known.

A universal primer site came from template switching; cDNA carried unique molecular identifiers. TCRdb reprocessed the 5' RACE reads via MiXCR and lists one record per CDR3 protein. The sample holds about 430,000 distinct CDR3 sequences; about 18% are singletons and the top ten take around 10%. Trimming removed 1 base at V and 11 bases at J, with 14 bases between. The CDR3 is 13 amino acids. CDR1 is SGHTA, CDR2 FQGNSA, per germline. Source material: naive T cells sorted from blood. The receptor comes from a man between 45 and 60 years old in good health. This sequence joins TRBV7-2 and TRBJ1-1, with D unresolved. The CDR3 sequence is CASSLGTLEWAFF. DNA of the CDR3: TGTGCCAGCAGCTTAGGGACTCTCGAGTGGGCTTTCTTT.